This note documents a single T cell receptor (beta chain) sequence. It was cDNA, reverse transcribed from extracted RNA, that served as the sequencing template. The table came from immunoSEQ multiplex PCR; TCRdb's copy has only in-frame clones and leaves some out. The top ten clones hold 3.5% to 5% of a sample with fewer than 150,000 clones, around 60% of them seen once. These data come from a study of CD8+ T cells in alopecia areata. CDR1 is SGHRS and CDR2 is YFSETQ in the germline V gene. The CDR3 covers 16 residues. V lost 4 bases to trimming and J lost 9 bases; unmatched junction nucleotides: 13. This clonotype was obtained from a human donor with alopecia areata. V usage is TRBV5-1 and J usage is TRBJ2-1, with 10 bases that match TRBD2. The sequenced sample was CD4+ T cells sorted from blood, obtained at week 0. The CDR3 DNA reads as TGCGCCAGCAGCCCGTTTGCTAGCGGGAGTTCGAGTGAGCAGTTCTTC. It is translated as CASSPFASGSSSEQFF.